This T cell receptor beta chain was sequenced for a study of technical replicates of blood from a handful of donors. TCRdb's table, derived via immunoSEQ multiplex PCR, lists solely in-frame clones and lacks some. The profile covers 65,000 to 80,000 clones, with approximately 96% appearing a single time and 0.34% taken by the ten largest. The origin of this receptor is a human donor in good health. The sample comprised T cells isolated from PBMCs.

CDR3 in amino acids: CASSSAGNTGELFF. CDR3 bases: TGCGCCAGCAGCTCGGCAGGGAACACCGGGGAGCTGTTTTTT. The chain uses TRBV5-1 and TRBJ2-2, with D uncertain. V lost 3 bases and J lost 1, with 7 bases in between. Germline CDR1 SGHRS, CDR2 YFSETQ. The CDR3 consists of 14 residues.